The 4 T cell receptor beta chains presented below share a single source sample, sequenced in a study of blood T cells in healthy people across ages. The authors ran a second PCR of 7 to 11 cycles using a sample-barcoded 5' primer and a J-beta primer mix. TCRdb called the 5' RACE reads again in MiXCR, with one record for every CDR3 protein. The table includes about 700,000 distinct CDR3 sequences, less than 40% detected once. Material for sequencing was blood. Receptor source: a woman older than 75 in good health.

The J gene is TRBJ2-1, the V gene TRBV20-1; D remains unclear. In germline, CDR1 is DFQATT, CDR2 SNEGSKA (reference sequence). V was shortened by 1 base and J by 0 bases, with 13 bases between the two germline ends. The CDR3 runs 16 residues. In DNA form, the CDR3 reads TGCAGTGCTAGAGTCCCGGTTTTGAGCTCCTACAATGAGCAGTTCTTC. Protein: CSARVPVLSSYNEQFF.

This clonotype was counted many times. Here the CDR3 DNA reads TGCAGTGCCCGACCCAGCGGGGTGCGTGGAGAGACCCAGTACTTC. Its translation: CSARPSGVRGETQYF. The rearrangement uses TRBV20-1 and TRBJ2-5; 7 bases are a match to TRBD2. The CDR3 is made up of 15 amino acids. V was pared by 6 bases and J by 4 bases, with 14 bases of the junction left unmatched. Germline CDR1 and CDR2: DFQATT and SNEGSKA (reference sequence).

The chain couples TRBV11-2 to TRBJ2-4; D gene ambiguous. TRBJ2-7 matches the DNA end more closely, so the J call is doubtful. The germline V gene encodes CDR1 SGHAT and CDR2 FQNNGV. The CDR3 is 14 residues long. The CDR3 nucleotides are TGTGCCAGCAGCCCCACGCAGCTCTACTACGAGCAGTACTTC. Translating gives CASSPTQLYYEQYF.

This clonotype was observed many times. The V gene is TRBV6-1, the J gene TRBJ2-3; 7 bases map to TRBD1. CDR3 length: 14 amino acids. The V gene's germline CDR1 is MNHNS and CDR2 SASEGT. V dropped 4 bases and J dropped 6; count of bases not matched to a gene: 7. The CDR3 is CASSVALQGDTQYF. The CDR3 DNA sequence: TGTGCCAGCAGTGTGGCCTTACAGGGGGATACGCAGTATTTT.